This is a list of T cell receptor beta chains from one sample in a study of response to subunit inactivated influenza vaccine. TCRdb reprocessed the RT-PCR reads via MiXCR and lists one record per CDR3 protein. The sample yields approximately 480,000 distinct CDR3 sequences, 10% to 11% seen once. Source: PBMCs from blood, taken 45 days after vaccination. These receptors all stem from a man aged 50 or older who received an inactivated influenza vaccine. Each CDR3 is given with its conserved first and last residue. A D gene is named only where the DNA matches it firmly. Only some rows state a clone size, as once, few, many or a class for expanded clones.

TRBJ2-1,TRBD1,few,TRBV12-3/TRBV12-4,CASTGQNSYNEQFF,TGTGCCAGCACGGGACAGAACTCCTACAATGAGCAGTTCTTC
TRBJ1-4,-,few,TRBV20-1,CSARTPNEKLFF,TGCAGTGCTAGAACCCCTAATGAAAAACTGTTTTTT
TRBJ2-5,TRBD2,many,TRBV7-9,CASRRGQSGSPETQYF,TGTGCCAGCAGAAGGGGCCAAAGCGGGAGCCCAGAGACCCAGTACTTC
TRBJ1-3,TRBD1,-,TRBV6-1,CASSWTGVSGNTIYF,TGTGCCAGCAGCTGGACAGGGGTCTCAGGAAACACCATATATTTT
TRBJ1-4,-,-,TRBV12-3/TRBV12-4,CASSFRKQANEKLFF,TGTGCCAGCAGTTTTCGGAAACAGGCTAATGAAAAACTGTTTTTT
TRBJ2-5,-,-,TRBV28,CASSLPALETQYF,TGTGCCAGCAGTTTACCAGCGTTGGAGACCCAGTACTTC
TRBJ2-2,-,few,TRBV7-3,CASRPNRATGELFF,TGTGCCAGCAGGCCTAACAGGGCCACCGGGGAGCTGTTTTTT
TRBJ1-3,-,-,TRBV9,CASSVGENTIYF,TGTGCCAGCAGCGTAGGAGAGAACACCATATATTTT
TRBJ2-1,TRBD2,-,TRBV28,CASSFRSRLAGHNEQFF,TGTGCCAGCAGTTTTCGATCACGACTAGCGGGACACAATGAGCAGTTCTTC
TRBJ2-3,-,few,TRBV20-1,CSAREYTQYF,TGCAGTGCCCGAGAGTATACGCAGTATTTT